The rows below give T cell receptor beta chains drawn from one sample of a study of beta chain features in type 1 diabetes. TCRdb's table, derived via immunoSEQ multiplex PCR, lists solely in-frame clones and lacks some. The sample records roughly 300,000 clones, roughly an eighth being singletons. Sequencing was done on a sample of naive CD4+ T cells from blood. These TCRs come from a man aged 25-45 years with type 1 diabetes. CDR3s include the opening cysteine and the closing phenylalanine or tryptophan. The order of the fields is D gene, V gene, clone size, J gene, CDR3 DNA, CDR3 protein. A D gene is named only where the DNA matches it firmly. Size tells how often a clone was seen (once, few, many) or the class of an expanded clone, and some rows leave it out.

d_gene: NA; v_gene: TRBV5-1; abundance: NA; j_gene: TRBJ2-5; CDR3nt: TGCGCCAGCAGCTTTTCCAGTTCACAAGAGACCCAGTACTTC; CDR3aa: CASSFSSSQETQYF
d_gene: NA; v_gene: TRBV7-3; abundance: few; j_gene: TRBJ2-1; CDR3nt: TGTGCCAGCAGCTCACTGGTACGGGGCAATGAGCAGTTCTTC; CDR3aa: CASSSLVRGNEQFF
d_gene: TRBD2; v_gene: TRBV28; abundance: few; j_gene: TRBJ2-1; CDR3nt: TGTGCCAGCAGTGAACTAGCGGGAGGGCCCGGTGAGCAGTTCTTC; CDR3aa: CASSELAGGPGEQFF
d_gene: NA; v_gene: TRBV5-1; abundance: NA; j_gene: TRBJ2-3; CDR3nt: TGCGCCAGCAGCCTAGCACAGGGTCCAGATACGCAGTATTTT; CDR3aa: CASSLAQGPDTQYF
d_gene: NA; v_gene: TRBV25-1; abundance: few; j_gene: TRBJ2-7; CDR3nt: TGTGCCAGCCCTCATCCTAGATCCGAGCAGTACTTC; CDR3aa: CASPHPRSEQYF
d_gene: NA; v_gene: TRBV7-9; abundance: NA; j_gene: TRBJ1-5; CDR3nt: TGTGCCAGCAGCTTAGAGGGAGGTCGGCCCCAGCATTTT; CDR3aa: CASSLEGGRPQHF
d_gene: NA; v_gene: TRBV5-6; abundance: few; j_gene: TRBJ2-7; CDR3nt: TGTGCCAGCAGCTTTACACCGGGAGACATCCCCTACGAGCAGTACTTC; CDR3aa: CASSFTPGDIPYEQYF
d_gene: NA; v_gene: TRBV18; abundance: few; j_gene: TRBJ2-7; CDR3nt: TGTGCCAGCTCACCACAGCCTAGAAAATACGAGCAGTACTTC; CDR3aa: CASSPQPRKYEQYF
d_gene: TRBD1; v_gene: TRBV27; abundance: NA; j_gene: TRBJ2-3; CDR3nt: TGTGCCAGCAGAATGGGACAGGGGACGCAGTATTTT; CDR3aa: CASRMGQGTQYF
d_gene: NA; v_gene: TRBV7-9; abundance: few; j_gene: TRBJ1-2; CDR3nt: TGTGCCAGCAGCTTAGCGGGACAAAGTGGCTACACCTTC; CDR3aa: CASSLAGQSGYTF
d_gene: TRBD1; v_gene: TRBV7-2; abundance: NA; j_gene: TRBJ1-2; CDR3nt: TGTGCCAGCAGCTTAGTAACAGGGGCTAACTATGGCTACACCTTC; CDR3aa: CASSLVTGANYGYTF
d_gene: NA; v_gene: TRBV5-1; abundance: NA; j_gene: TRBJ2-7; CDR3nt: TGCGCCAGCAGCTTCAGGACTGAATCCTACGAGCAGTACTTC; CDR3aa: CASSFRTESYEQYF
d_gene: NA; v_gene: TRBV30; abundance: NA; j_gene: TRBJ2-1; CDR3nt: TGTGCCTGGAGAGGAGTACAAAACATCAATGAGCAGTTCTTC; CDR3aa: CAWRGVQNINEQFF
d_gene: NA; v_gene: TRBV7-9; abundance: few; j_gene: TRBJ2-3; CDR3nt: TGTGCCAGCAGCCAGGTTGGGACTAGCACAGATACGCAGTATTTT; CDR3aa: CASSQVGTSTDTQYF
d_gene: NA; v_gene: TRBV6-1; abundance: NA; j_gene: TRBJ1-4; CDR3nt: TGTGCCAGCAGCTCCGCGGGGTCAACTAATGAAAAACTGTTTTTT; CDR3aa: CASSSAGSTNEKLFF
d_gene: NA; v_gene: TRBV5-1; abundance: NA; j_gene: TRBJ2-4; CDR3nt: TGCGCCAGCAGCTTCCTCCCCGACAGCAACATTCAGTACTTC; CDR3aa: CASSFLPDSNIQYF
d_gene: TRBD1; v_gene: TRBV19; abundance: NA; j_gene: TRBJ1-4; CDR3nt: TGTGCCAGTAGTGTCGGACAGGTCGCTAATGAAAAACTGTTTTTT; CDR3aa: CASSVGQVANEKLFF
d_gene: TRBD1; v_gene: TRBV7-9; abundance: few; j_gene: TRBJ2-2; CDR3nt: TGTGCGGCTAACGCCGGGACAGAGAACACCGGGGAGCTGTTTTTT; CDR3aa: CAANAGTENTGELFF
d_gene: NA; v_gene: TRBV28; abundance: NA; j_gene: TRBJ2-5; CDR3nt: TGTGCCAGCAGAATGGACATCCAAGAGACCCAGTACTTC; CDR3aa: CASRMDIQETQYF
d_gene: TRBD2; v_gene: TRBV5-1; abundance: NA; j_gene: TRBJ2-1; CDR3nt: TGCGCCAGCAGCTTAGCCGGGACTAGCTCCTACAATGAGCAGTTCTTC; CDR3aa: CASSLAGTSSYNEQFF
d_gene: NA; v_gene: TRBV18; abundance: NA; j_gene: TRBJ1-1; CDR3nt: TGTGCCTCCCGGTCTCAGCGTCTCAGCGAAGCTTTCTTT; CDR3aa: CASRSQRLSEAFF
d_gene: NA; v_gene: TRBV2; abundance: NA; j_gene: TRBJ2-7; CDR3nt: TGTGCCAGCAGCACCGGGTTTCGAGAGCAGTACTTC; CDR3aa: CASSTGFREQYF
d_gene: NA; v_gene: TRBV6-5; abundance: few; j_gene: TRBJ1-2; CDR3nt: TGTGCCAGCAGTTACGGAGGGTTGGGAGAGGGCTACACCTTC; CDR3aa: CASSYGGLGEGYTF
d_gene: TRBD1; v_gene: TRBV5-6; abundance: NA; j_gene: TRBJ1-2; CDR3nt: TGTGCCAGCAGAATGTATGACAGGGAGGACTATGGCTACACCTTC; CDR3aa: CASRMYDREDYGYTF
d_gene: TRBD2; v_gene: TRBV7-2; abundance: NA; j_gene: TRBJ2-3; CDR3nt: TGTGCCAGCAGCTTTCAATCGGGGCTAGCGGGAGATACGCAGTATTTT; CDR3aa: CASSFQSGLAGDTQYF
d_gene: TRBD1; v_gene: TRBV2; abundance: NA; j_gene: TRBJ2-7; CDR3nt: TGTGCCAGCAGTGAAGAGGGGGACAGGGCCTACGAGCAGTACTTC; CDR3aa: CASSEEGDRAYEQYF
d_gene: NA; v_gene: TRBV30; abundance: NA; j_gene: TRBJ1-2; CDR3nt: TGTGCCTGGAGTGTAAGTCAGGGGAATGGCTACACCTTC; CDR3aa: CAWSVSQGNGYTF
d_gene: NA; v_gene: TRBV28; abundance: few; j_gene: TRBJ2-5; CDR3nt: TGTGCCAGCAGCGAAGAGACCCAGTACTTC; CDR3aa: CASSEETQYF
d_gene: NA; v_gene: TRBV30; abundance: NA; j_gene: TRBJ2-7; CDR3nt: TGTGCCTGGAGTACTACGCTCGAGCAGTACTTC; CDR3aa: CAWSTTLEQYF
d_gene: TRBD1; v_gene: TRBV28; abundance: few; j_gene: TRBJ2-2; CDR3nt: TGTGCCAGCACTCCGCGGACAGGGGAGGACACCGGGGAGCTGTTTTTT; CDR3aa: CASTPRTGEDTGELFF
d_gene: NA; v_gene: TRBV19; abundance: few; j_gene: TRBJ2-2; CDR3nt: TGTGCCAGTAGGGTCAGCGCCACGAACACCGGGGAGCTGTTTTTT; CDR3aa: CASRVSATNTGELFF
d_gene: NA; v_gene: TRBV7-3; abundance: NA; j_gene: TRBJ2-5; CDR3nt: TGTGCCAGCAGCTCAAGCTCCATGGCCCAGTACTTC; CDR3aa: CASSSSSMAQYF
d_gene: TRBD1; v_gene: TRBV18; abundance: few; j_gene: TRBJ1-5; CDR3nt: TGTGCCAGCTCACCCTTCCGGGACAGGACTAATCAGCCCCAGCATTTT; CDR3aa: CASSPFRDRTNQPQHF
d_gene: TRBD1; v_gene: TRBV6-1; abundance: NA; j_gene: TRBJ1-5; CDR3nt: TGTGCCAGCAGCTTGACAGGGGACCAGCCCCAGCATTTT; CDR3aa: CASSLTGDQPQHF
d_gene: TRBD1; v_gene: TRBV29-1; abundance: few; j_gene: TRBJ2-2; CDR3nt: TGCAGCGCTAAGGGGGCGCGGACGGGATCCGGGGAGCTGTTTTTT; CDR3aa: CSAKGARTGSGELFF
d_gene: TRBD1; v_gene: TRBV30; abundance: NA; j_gene: TRBJ2-7; CDR3nt: TGTGCCTGGGCCGGGACAGGGATTAACTACGAGCAGTACTTC; CDR3aa: CAWAGTGINYEQYF
d_gene: NA; v_gene: TRBV11-2; abundance: few; j_gene: TRBJ2-6; CDR3nt: TGTGCCAGCAGCGTGCTCGGGTCTGGGGCCAACGTCCTGACTTTC; CDR3aa: CASSVLGSGANVLTF
d_gene: TRBD2; v_gene: TRBV7-2; abundance: NA; j_gene: TRBJ2-7; CDR3nt: TGTGCCAGCTCCGACACTAGCGGTTACGAGCAGTACTTC; CDR3aa: CASSDTSGYEQYF
d_gene: NA; v_gene: TRBV2; abundance: NA; j_gene: TRBJ2-1; CDR3nt: TGTGCCAGCAGGCTACTAGCCGCCAGCTCCTACAATGAGCAGTTCTTC; CDR3aa: CASRLLAASSYNEQFF
d_gene: TRBD2; v_gene: TRBV7-8; abundance: NA; j_gene: TRBJ2-7; CDR3nt: TGTGCCAGCAGCTTAGGGCTAGCGGGAGGAGGATACGAGCAGTACTTC; CDR3aa: CASSLGLAGGGYEQYF
d_gene: NA; v_gene: TRBV2; abundance: NA; j_gene: TRBJ2-7; CDR3nt: TGTGCCAGCAGAGTAGACAGTTTCTCCTACGAGCAGTACTTC; CDR3aa: CASRVDSFSYEQYF
d_gene: NA; v_gene: TRBV11-2; abundance: NA; j_gene: TRBJ2-5; CDR3nt: TGTGCCAGCAGCAAGACTGGCGGCGAAGAGACCCAGTACTTC; CDR3aa: CASSKTGGEETQYF
d_gene: NA; v_gene: TRBV14; abundance: NA; j_gene: TRBJ2-5; CDR3nt: TGTGCCAGCAGCCCAGTGGAAGGGGCAGGTTGGAAAGAGACCCAGTACTTC; CDR3aa: CASSPVEGAGWKETQYF
d_gene: NA; v_gene: TRBV18; abundance: few; j_gene: TRBJ1-1; CDR3nt: TGTGCCAGCTCACCATCAGGGAACACTGAAGCTTTCTTT; CDR3aa: CASSPSGNTEAFF
d_gene: NA; v_gene: TRBV25-1; abundance: few; j_gene: TRBJ1-1; CDR3nt: TGTGCCAGCAGTGAGGCGGGGATGAACACTGAAGCTTTCTTT; CDR3aa: CASSEAGMNTEAFF
d_gene: NA; v_gene: TRBV5-1; abundance: NA; j_gene: TRBJ2-1; CDR3nt: TGCGCCAGCAGCTTGGGCGGCAGCCTGTACAATGAGCAGTTCTTC; CDR3aa: CASSLGGSLYNEQFF
d_gene: NA; v_gene: TRBV27; abundance: few; j_gene: TRBJ1-3; CDR3nt: TGTGCCAGCGGGAGTGCGACTGGAAACACCATATATTTT; CDR3aa: CASGSATGNTIYF
d_gene: TRBD1; v_gene: TRBV30; abundance: NA; j_gene: TRBJ1-1; CDR3nt: TGTGCCTGGAGCGGACAGGTAACGAACACTGAAGCTTTCTTT; CDR3aa: CAWSGQVTNTEAFF
d_gene: NA; v_gene: TRBV4-2; abundance: few; j_gene: TRBJ2-1; CDR3nt: TGTGCCAGCAGCCAAGCCCGGGAGAATGAGCAGTTCTTC; CDR3aa: CASSQARENEQFF
d_gene: TRBD2; v_gene: TRBV7-6; abundance: few; j_gene: TRBJ2-7; CDR3nt: TGTGCCAGCAGCTTATCCCACAGCGGGGCCTACGAGCAGTACTTC; CDR3aa: CASSLSHSGAYEQYF
d_gene: NA; v_gene: TRBV7-8; abundance: few; j_gene: TRBJ2-5; CDR3nt: TGTGCCAGCAGCTTTACCGGACTACAAGAGACCCAGTACTTC; CDR3aa: CASSFTGLQETQYF
d_gene: TRBD1; v_gene: TRBV6-5; abundance: NA; j_gene: TRBJ2-2; CDR3nt: TGTGCCAGCAGTAGGACAGGGGGCTACACCGGGGAGCTGTTTTTT; CDR3aa: CASSRTGGYTGELFF
d_gene: NA; v_gene: TRBV5-5; abundance: NA; j_gene: TRBJ2-5; CDR3nt: TGTGCCAGCAGCCCCCCGGCAGGGTGGGAGACCCAGTACTTC; CDR3aa: CASSPPAGWETQYF
d_gene: NA; v_gene: TRBV7-9; abundance: few; j_gene: TRBJ2-1; CDR3nt: TGTGCCAGCAGCTCAGAGGCAGAGCAGTTCTTC; CDR3aa: CASSSEAEQFF
d_gene: TRBD2; v_gene: TRBV28; abundance: few; j_gene: TRBJ2-1; CDR3nt: TGTGCCAGCAGTTTATACGGCGGGAGATTCCCGTTCTTC; CDR3aa: CASSLYGGRFPFF
d_gene: NA; v_gene: TRBV7-9; abundance: NA; j_gene: TRBJ1-4; CDR3nt: TGTGCCAGCAGCTCCCGACAGACTAATGAAAAACTGTTTTTT; CDR3aa: CASSSRQTNEKLFF
d_gene: TRBD2; v_gene: TRBV28; abundance: few; j_gene: TRBJ2-5; CDR3nt: TGTGCCAGCAGTCGGGCTAGCGGGAGGATGTGGCAAGAGACCCAGTACTTC; CDR3aa: CASSRASGRMWQETQYF
d_gene: TRBD1; v_gene: TRBV5-1; abundance: NA; j_gene: TRBJ1-1; CDR3nt: TGCGCCAGCAGCTTCCGGACAGGAATGAACACTGAAGCTTTCTTT; CDR3aa: CASSFRTGMNTEAFF
d_gene: TRBD2; v_gene: TRBV13; abundance: few; j_gene: TRBJ2-7; CDR3nt: TGTGCCAGCAGCGTAGGACTAGCGGGACCGTCCCACGAGCAGTACTTC; CDR3aa: CASSVGLAGPSHEQYF
d_gene: NA; v_gene: TRBV7-7; abundance: NA; j_gene: TRBJ2-7; CDR3nt: TGTGCTAGCAGCTTACCCGGCATGACAGTAAGATACGAGCAGTACTTC; CDR3aa: CASSLPGMTVRYEQYF